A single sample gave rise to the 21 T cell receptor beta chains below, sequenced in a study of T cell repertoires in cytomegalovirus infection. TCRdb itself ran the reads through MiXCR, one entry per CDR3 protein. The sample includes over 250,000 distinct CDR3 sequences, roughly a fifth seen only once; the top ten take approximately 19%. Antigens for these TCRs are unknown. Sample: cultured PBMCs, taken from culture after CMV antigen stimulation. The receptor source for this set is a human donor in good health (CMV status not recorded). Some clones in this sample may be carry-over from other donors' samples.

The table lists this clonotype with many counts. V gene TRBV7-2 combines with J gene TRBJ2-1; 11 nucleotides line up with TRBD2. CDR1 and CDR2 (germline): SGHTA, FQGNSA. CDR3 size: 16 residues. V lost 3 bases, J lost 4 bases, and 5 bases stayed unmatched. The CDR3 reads CASSFTGTSGYNEQFF. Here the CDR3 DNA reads TGTGCCAGCAGCTTTACCGGGACTAGCGGATACAATGAGCAGTTCTTC. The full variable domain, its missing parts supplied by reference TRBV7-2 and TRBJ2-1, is GAGVSQSPSNKVTEKGKDVELRCDPISGHTALYWYRQSLGQGLEFLIYFQGNSAPDKSGLPSDRFSAERTGGSVSTLTIQRTQQEDSAVYLCASSFTGTSGYNEQFFGPGTRLTVL.

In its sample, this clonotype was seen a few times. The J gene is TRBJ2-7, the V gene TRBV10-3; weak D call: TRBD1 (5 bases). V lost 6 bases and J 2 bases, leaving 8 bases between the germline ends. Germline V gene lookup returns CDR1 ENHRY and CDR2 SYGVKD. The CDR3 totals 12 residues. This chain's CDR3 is CAIRTATYEQYF. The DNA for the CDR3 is TGTGCCATCAGGACAGCCACCTACGAGCAGTACTTC.

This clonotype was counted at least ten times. The CDR3, as DNA: TGTGCCAGCAGCTTAGACAGCTACAATCAGCCCCAGCATTTT. As protein: CASSLDSYNQPQHF. J is TRBJ1-5 and V is TRBV7-2, with no clear D. The CDR3 loop spans 14 amino acids. CDR1 and CDR2 from the germline V gene are SGHTA and FQGNSA. Between the trimmed V and J ends, which lost 1 base and 3 bases, there was a span of 7 bases.

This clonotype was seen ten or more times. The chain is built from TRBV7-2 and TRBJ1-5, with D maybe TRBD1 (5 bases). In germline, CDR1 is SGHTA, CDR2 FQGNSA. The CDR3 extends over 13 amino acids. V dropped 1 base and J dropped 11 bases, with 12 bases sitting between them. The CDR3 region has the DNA TGTGCCAGCAGCTTAGACAGGAAAGGGGCCCAGCATTTT. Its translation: CASSLDRKGAQHF.

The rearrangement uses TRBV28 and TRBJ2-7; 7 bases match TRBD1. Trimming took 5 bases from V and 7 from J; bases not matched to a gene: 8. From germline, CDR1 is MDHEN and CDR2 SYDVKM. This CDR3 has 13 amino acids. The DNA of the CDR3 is TGTGCCAGCAGTGCTACAGGGGCTGGGGAGCAGTACTTC. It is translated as CASSATGAGEQYF.

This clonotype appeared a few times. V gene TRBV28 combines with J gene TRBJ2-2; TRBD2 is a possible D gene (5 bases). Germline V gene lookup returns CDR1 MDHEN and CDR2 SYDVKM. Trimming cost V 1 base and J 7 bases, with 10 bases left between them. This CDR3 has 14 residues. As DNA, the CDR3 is TGTGCCAGCAGTTTATCCCGCGCGGGCGGGGAGCTGTTTTTT. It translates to CASSLSRAGGELFF.

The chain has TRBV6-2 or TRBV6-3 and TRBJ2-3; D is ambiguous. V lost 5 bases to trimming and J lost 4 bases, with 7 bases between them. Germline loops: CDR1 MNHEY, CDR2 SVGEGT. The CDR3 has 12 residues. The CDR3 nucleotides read TGTGCCAGCAGTCCGACGTCAGATACGCAGTATTTT. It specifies CASSPTSDTQYF.

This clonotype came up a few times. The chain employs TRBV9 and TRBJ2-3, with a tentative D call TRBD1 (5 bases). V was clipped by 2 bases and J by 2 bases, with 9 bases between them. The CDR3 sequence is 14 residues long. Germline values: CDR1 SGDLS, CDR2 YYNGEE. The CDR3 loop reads CASSVGQFTDTQYF. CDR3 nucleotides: TGTGCCAGCAGCGTGGGGCAATTCACAGATACGCAGTATTTT.

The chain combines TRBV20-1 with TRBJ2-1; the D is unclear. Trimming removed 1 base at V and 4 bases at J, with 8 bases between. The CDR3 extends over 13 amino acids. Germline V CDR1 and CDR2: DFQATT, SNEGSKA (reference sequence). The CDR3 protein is CSARGPQYNEQFF. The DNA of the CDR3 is TGCAGTGCTAGAGGTCCCCAATACAATGAGCAGTTCTTC.

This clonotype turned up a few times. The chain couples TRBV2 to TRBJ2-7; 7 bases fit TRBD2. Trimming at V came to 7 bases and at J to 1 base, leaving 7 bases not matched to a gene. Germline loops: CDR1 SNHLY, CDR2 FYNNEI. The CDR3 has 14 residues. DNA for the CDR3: TGTGCCAGCAATGCCGGGAGGACGTCCTACGAGCAGTACGTC. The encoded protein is CASNAGRTSYEQYV.

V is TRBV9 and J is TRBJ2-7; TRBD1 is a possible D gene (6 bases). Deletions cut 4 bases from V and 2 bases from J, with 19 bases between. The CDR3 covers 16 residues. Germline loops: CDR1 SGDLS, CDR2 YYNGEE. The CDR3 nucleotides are TGTGCCAGCAGCCCGCAACAGGGATTGGTCGCCTACGAGCAGTACTTC. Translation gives CASSPQQGLVAYEQYF.

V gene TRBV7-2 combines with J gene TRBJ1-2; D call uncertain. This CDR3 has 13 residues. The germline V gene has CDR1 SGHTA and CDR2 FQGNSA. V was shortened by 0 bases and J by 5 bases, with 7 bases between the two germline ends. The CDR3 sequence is CASSLASVYGYTF. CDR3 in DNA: TGTGCCAGCAGCTTAGCTTCTGTTTATGGCTACACCTTC.

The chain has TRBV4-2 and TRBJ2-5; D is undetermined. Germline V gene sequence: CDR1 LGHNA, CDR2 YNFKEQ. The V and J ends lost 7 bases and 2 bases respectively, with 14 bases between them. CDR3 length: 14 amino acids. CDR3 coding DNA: TGTGCCAGCACCCCAAGACTGGCGCAAGAGACCCAGTACTTC. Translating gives CASTPRLAQETQYF.

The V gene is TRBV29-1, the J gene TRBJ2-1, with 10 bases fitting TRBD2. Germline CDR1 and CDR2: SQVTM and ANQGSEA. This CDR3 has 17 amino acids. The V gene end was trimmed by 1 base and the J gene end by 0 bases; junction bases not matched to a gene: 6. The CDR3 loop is CSVEGLAGDISYNEQFF. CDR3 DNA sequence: TGCAGCGTTGAAGGGCTAGCGGGAGACATCTCCTACAATGAGCAGTTCTTC.

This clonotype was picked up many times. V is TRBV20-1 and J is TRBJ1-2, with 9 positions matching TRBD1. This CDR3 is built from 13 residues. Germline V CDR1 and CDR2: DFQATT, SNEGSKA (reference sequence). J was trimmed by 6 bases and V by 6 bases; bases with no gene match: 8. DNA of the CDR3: TGCAGTGCCGTTTGGGACAGGGTGGATGGCTACACCTTC. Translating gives CSAVWDRVDGYTF.

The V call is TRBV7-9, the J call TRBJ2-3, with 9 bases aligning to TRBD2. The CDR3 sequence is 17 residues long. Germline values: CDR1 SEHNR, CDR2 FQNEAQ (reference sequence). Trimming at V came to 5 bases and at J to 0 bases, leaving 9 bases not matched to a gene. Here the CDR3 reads CASSPPRTSASTDTQYF. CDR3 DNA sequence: TGTGCCAGCAGCCCCCCCCGGACTAGCGCTAGCACAGATACGCAGTATTTT.

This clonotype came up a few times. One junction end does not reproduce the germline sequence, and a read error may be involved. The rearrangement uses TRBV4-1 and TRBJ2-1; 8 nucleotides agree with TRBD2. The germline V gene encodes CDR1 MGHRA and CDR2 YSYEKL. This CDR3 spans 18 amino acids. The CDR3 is CASSLTRGTRRSYNEQFF. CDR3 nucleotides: TGTGCCAGCAGCCTCACTCGAGGGACTAGACGCTCCTACAATGAGCAGTTCTTC.

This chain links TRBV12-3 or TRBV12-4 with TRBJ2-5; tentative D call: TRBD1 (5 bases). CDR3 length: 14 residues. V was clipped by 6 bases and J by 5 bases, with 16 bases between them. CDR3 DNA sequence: TGTGCCAGCAGACAGGATATAGGAAGGGAGACCCAGTACTTC. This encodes CASRQDIGRETQYF.

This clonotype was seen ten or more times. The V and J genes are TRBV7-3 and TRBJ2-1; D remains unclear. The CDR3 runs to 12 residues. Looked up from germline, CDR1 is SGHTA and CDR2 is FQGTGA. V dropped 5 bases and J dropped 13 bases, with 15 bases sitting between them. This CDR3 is CASSAPPGRQFF. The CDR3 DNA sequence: TGTGCCAGCAGCGCCCCGCCTGGTCGCCAGTTCTTC.

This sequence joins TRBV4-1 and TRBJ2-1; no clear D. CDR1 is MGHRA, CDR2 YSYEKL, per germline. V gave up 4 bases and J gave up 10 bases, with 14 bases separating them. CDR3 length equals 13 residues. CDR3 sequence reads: CASSPMTPREQFF. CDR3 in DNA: TGCGCCAGCAGCCCTATGACACCCCGAGAGCAGTTCTTC.

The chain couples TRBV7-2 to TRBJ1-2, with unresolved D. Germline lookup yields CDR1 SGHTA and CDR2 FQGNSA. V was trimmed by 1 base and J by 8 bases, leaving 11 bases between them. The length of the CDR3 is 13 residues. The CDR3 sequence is CASSLGSGSGYTF. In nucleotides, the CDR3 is TGTGCCAGCAGCTTAGGGTCAGGAAGCGGCTACACCTTC.